This T cell receptor beta chain was recovered during a study of regulatory T cells in long-lasting Graves disease. This clonotype was picked up many times. Trimming took off 0 bases at V and 5 bases at J, with 10 bases between the two ends. The CDR3 is 14 amino acids. Germline CDR1 and CDR2: LGHNT and FRNRAP. Time point denoted: newly diagnosed GD, antithyroid drugs for less than 3 months. There was RNA extracted from PBMCs, and the TCR library was made from it. With iRepertoire HTBI primers and Arm-PCR of CDR3 regions, TCR beta libraries were built. TCRdb processed the multiplex PCR reads anew with MiXCR; each CDR3 protein has one entry. The sample yields 500,000 or so distinct CDR3 sequences, roughly 15% seen once. The sample was also reused in another study, on T cells in Graves' hyperthyroidism and ophthalmopathy. That source notes: Absence of ophthalmopathy progression within 18 months defined stable Graves' hyperthyroidism.

The chain joins TRBV12-5 to TRBJ2-5; D may correspond to TRBD1 or TRBD2 (5 bases each). The input for sequencing was peripheral blood mononuclear cells (PBMCs), taken at new diagnosis, from a patient treated with antithyroid drugs. This TCR derives from a man between 40 and 49 years old with Graves disease. As DNA, the CDR3 is TGTGCTAGTGGTTTGGTAGCAGGGACCGAGACCCAGTACTTC. Residues: CASGLVAGTETQYF.